This TCR beta chain was identified in a study of shared clonotypes between healthy human individuals. As for the study in general: The plates for each donor numbered three CD4 naive, three CD4 memory, two CD8 naive and one CD8 memory.

It was CD45RO-negative cells, positively selected for CCR7, that made up naive CD8 cells, with terminally differentiated effector memory CD45RA+ cells excluded. All the donors were Caucasian adults who lived in Nashville, Tennessee. The assay was immunoSEQ multiplex PCR, and TCRdb's table has in-frame clones only and misses some. The sample shows 2 million to 2.5 million clones, 90% to 95% of them seen only once. With 0 bases removed from V and 2 bases from J, the gap between germline ends came to 5 bases. The V gene's germline CDR1 is SGHDT and CDR2 YYEEEE. The CDR3 length is 14 residues. Comment on this clone: The same CDR3 is also encoded by other DNA sequences in this sample.

V usage is TRBV5-6 and J usage is TRBJ2-2, with no clear D. The material sequenced was naive CD8+ T cells from PBMCs. This receptor was taken from a man aged 18 to 35 in good health. Some clones in this sample may be carry-over from other donors' samples. This chain's CDR3 is CASSLGVNTGELFF. For the CDR3, the DNA is TGTGCCAGCAGCTTGGGGGTAAACACCGGGGAGCTGTTTTTT.